This TCR beta chain was obtained from a study of blood T cell repertoires in COVID-19 (dated by TCRdb to the early 2020s). In terms of the full investigation: Samples covering the acute and convalescent phases of COVID-19 were provided by collaborators in the United States, Italy and Spain. The prospective study material was composed of cDNA or gDNA derived from T cells, B-cell-depleted T cells, or PBMCs. Subjects who had been exposed to COVID-19, were actively infected with it, or had recovered from it provided the deeply sampled blood TCRbeta repertoires that made up the dataset. A freely available public database, intended as a resource for researchers studying the immune response to SARS-CoV-2, is where the repertoires were released. Samples came from the ongoing ImmuneRACE study (first 160 participants) plus 1,254 subjects from 6 global collaborators. A de-identified subject ID, COVID-19 status, age in years and sex were almost always included in the sample metadata. Where available, HLA class I and class II types were taken from metadata supplied by the sample provider and were not determined by assay-based typing.

Study-wide conclusions, independent of this receptor: How much clinical and demographic metadata was included differed by source and by participant, and the metadata was provided uncurated.

TCRbeta CDR3 regions were amplified from genomic DNA by means of the immunoSEQ Assay, a bias-controlled multiplex PCR. As for the original processing: The number of nucleated cells in each sample was estimated from the amplification of reference gene primers within the assay. Sequence reads were collapsed and filtered to measure the absolute abundance of every unique TCRbeta CDR3 rearrangement. For each sample, productive Simpson clonality was calculated as the square root of Simpson's diversity index across productive rearrangements. The clones in this table, taken by TCRdb from immuneACCESS, are in-frame only. Not every clone is retained; where verified, under half of the shortfall comes from an unresolved V gene, and the cause of the rest is unknown. Clone size and V and J calls were adopted from that table, with D and trimming inferred from the DNA. The table for this sample lists fewer than 90,000 clones; roughly 82% of them were counted only once. About 10% of the sample is held by the ten biggest clonotypes.

The CDR3, cysteine through phenylalanine, is 12 amino acids long. Here the CDR3 DNA is all that survives: 36 bases in frame from base 1. CDR1 and CDR2 are read off the germline V gene as SGHTA and FQGNSA. For this chain, trimming is 6 bases at the V end and 4 bases at the J end, and the number of junction bases without a gene match is 3. The collaborating institutions used their own protocols to collect whole blood in K2EDTA tubes. For TCRbeta analysis, collaborators shipped samples as frozen whole blood, isolated PBMCs, or DNA extracted from either of those sample types. With regard to this clone: The antigen it binds to is not known. Nothing much larger sits one base from this clone, and base qualities are not available.

The clonotype comes from a human donor in a cohort sampled during active COVID-19. The rearrangement combines TRBV7-2 with TRBJ2-7; TRBD1 lines up with 7 middle nucleotides. Sample: peripheral blood. The sequenced DNA: TGTGCCAGCAGAGACAGGGCTTACGAGCAGTACTTC. Its protein is CASRDRAYEQYF.